The rows below give T cell receptor beta chains drawn from one sample of a study of cytomegalovirus exposure and HLA in healthy donors. Sequencing used immunoSEQ multiplex PCR; TCRdb keeps in-frame clones, though not all of them. The data hold about 37,000 clones, with 70% to 85% observed a single time. Sequencing was done on a sample of PBMCs. The receptors were gathered from a man aged 30 to 39 in good health and CMV-seronegative. The CDR3 runs from the conserved cysteine through the conserved F or W. A D gene is named only where the DNA matches it firmly. Size is omitted from some rows. Given values are once, few, many or a class for expanded clones.

TRBD2	TRBJ2-7	NA	TRBV5-1	CASSLGRLAGAYEQYF	TGCGCCAGCAGCTTGGGAAGGCTAGCGGGAGCCTACGAGCAGTACTTC
NA	TRBJ2-7	few	TRBV6-1	CASSERSQRSSYEQYF	TGTGCCAGCAGTGAAAGGTCCCAGCGGAGTTCCTACGAGCAGTACTTC
TRBD2	TRBJ2-7	few	TRBV28	CASRITSGRVYEQYF	TGTGCCAGCAGAATTACTAGCGGGAGGGTCTACGAGCAGTACTTC
NA	TRBJ1-2	NA	TRBV30	CAWNEVSVYNYGYTF	TGTGCCTGGAACGAGGTTAGCGTGTATAACTATGGCTACACCTTC
TRBD1	TRBJ1-5	NA	TRBV7-6	CASSLGTGTNQPQHF	TGTGCCAGCAGCTTGGGGACAGGGACTAATCAGCCCCAGCATTTT
NA	TRBJ2-6	NA	TRBV2	CASSRQDSGANVLTF	TGTGCCAGCAGTCGACAGGACTCTGGGGCCAACGTCCTGACTTTC
NA	TRBJ1-3	NA	TRBV19	CASTTGSSGNTIYF	TGTGCCAGTACAACAGGAAGCTCTGGAAACACCATATATTTT
NA	TRBJ2-6	NA	TRBV6-4	CTSSDSPDTGANVLTF	TGTACCAGCAGTGACAGCCCGGACACTGGGGCCAACGTCCTGACTTTC
NA	TRBJ2-3	NA	TRBV4-1	CASSQADTQYF	TGCGCCAGCAGCCAGGCCGATACGCAGTATTTT
NA	TRBJ1-5	once	TRBV6-1	CASTLTGSGQPQHF	TGTGCCAGCACCCTAACAGGGAGTGGACAGCCCCAGCATTTT
TRBD2	TRBJ2-1	few	TRBV7-2	CASSALALAGGNNEQFF	TGTGCCAGCAGCGCCCTAGCCCTAGCGGGAGGGAACAATGAGCAGTTCTTC
NA	TRBJ2-7	NA	TRBV5-1	CASSPGYLSYEQYF	TGCGCCAGCAGCCCGGGTTACCTATCCTACGAGCAGTACTTC
TRBD1	TRBJ2-5	NA	TRBV19	CASSRGRAGSTGGEETQYF	TGTGCCAGTAGTAGGGGCCGTGCCGGATCGACAGGGGGCGAAGAGACCCAGTACTTC
NA	TRBJ1-1	NA	TRBV6-1	CASSEGRGGTEAFF	TGTGCCAGCAGTGAAGGTCGTGGCGGGACTGAAGCTTTCTTT
NA	TRBJ1-3	NA	TRBV19	CASSPEYGNTIYF	TGTGCCAGTAGTCCGGAGTACGGAAACACCATATATTTT
NA	TRBJ2-6	NA	TRBV21-1	CASSKPFRVRDRGPGANVLTF	TGTGCCAGCAGCAAACCCTTTCGGGTCCGGGACAGGGGACCTGGGGCCAACGTCCTGACTTTC
NA	TRBJ2-1	few	TRBV5-1	CASSLATAFNEQFF	TGCGCCAGCAGCTTGGCGACAGCTTTCAATGAGCAGTTCTTC
TRBD2	TRBJ2-1	NA	TRBV15	CATSRAHGTSGHNEQFF	TGTGCCACCAGCAGAGCTCACGGGACTAGCGGCCACAATGAGCAGTTCTTC
NA	TRBJ2-1	NA	TRBV5-1	CASSPGGAVYNEQFF	TGCGCCAGCAGCCCTGGCGGGGCTGTTTACAATGAGCAGTTCTTC
NA	TRBJ2-7	NA	TRBV7-8	CASTGHQSAYEQYF	TGTGCCAGCACCGGACACCAATCCGCCTACGAGCAGTACTTC
TRBD1	TRBJ2-7	NA	TRBV18	CASSPSGQGKYF	TGTGCCAGCTCACCCTCTGGACAGGGGAAGTACTTC
NA	TRBJ2-7	few	TRBV7-9	CASSLGLGQTSYEQYF	TGTGCCAGCAGCTTGGGTTTAGGACAGACCTCCTACGAGCAGTACTTC
NA	TRBJ1-4	NA	TRBV2	CASSESANEKLFF	TGTGCCAGCAGTGAGAGTGCTAATGAAAAACTGTTTTTT
TRBD1	TRBJ2-7	NA	TRBV4-1	CASSRDPTGVGSYEQYF	TGCGCCAGCAGCCGGGATCCGACAGGGGTGGGCTCCTACGAGCAGTACTTC
TRBD1	TRBJ1-2	NA	TRBV19	CASSPDPGQAYGYTF	TGTGCCAGTAGTCCGGACCCGGGACAGGCCTATGGCTACACCTTC
NA	TRBJ1-1	NA	TRBV4-1	CASSQQQGPTDKAFF	TGCGCCAGCAGCCAACAACAGGGACCAACTGATAAGGCTTTCTTT
TRBD1	TRBJ1-5	NA	TRBV19	CASSIWGTGGQPQHF	TGTGCCAGTAGTATTTGGGGGACAGGGGGACAGCCCCAGCATTTT
NA	TRBJ1-2	NA	TRBV25-1	CASSTSGSHINYGYPF	TGTGCCAGCAGTACCTCGGGAAGTCACATAAACTATGGCTACCCCTTC
TRBD1	TRBJ1-2	NA	TRBV28	CASTWDRQPYGYTF	TGTGCCAGCACCTGGGACAGACAGCCCTATGGCTACACCTTC
NA	TRBJ1-1	NA	TRBV5-4	CASSFQTEGRGTEAFF	TGTGCCAGCAGCTTCCAAACAGAGGGCAGAGGCACTGAAGCTTTCTTT
NA	TRBJ2-3	NA	TRBV10-2	CASRETGADTQYF	TGCGCCAGCAGAGAGACGGGTGCAGATACGCAGTATTTT
NA	TRBJ2-3	few	TRBV27	CASTLNMGVNTQYF	TGTGCCAGCACATTGAATATGGGCGTTAATACGCAGTATTTT
TRBD2	TRBJ2-3	NA	TRBV6-1	CASLGLAGSTDTQYF	TGTGCCAGCCTGGGACTAGCGGGAAGCACAGATACGCAGTATTTT
NA	TRBJ2-5	NA	TRBV5-1	CAGTEETQYF	TGCGCCGGCACCGAAGAGACCCAGTACTTC
TRBD2	TRBJ2-1	NA	TRBV13	CASSPGLAAHLRGEQFF	TGTGCCAGCAGCCCCGGACTAGCGGCCCACCTGAGGGGTGAGCAGTTCTTC
NA	TRBJ2-5	NA	TRBV11-2	CASSLTVTQETQYF	TGTGCCAGCAGCTTGACAGTAACTCAAGAGACCCAGTACTTC
NA	TRBJ1-3	once	TRBV7-8	CASIATGTGNTIYF	TGTGCCAGCATCGCGACGGGGACTGGAAACACCATATATTTT
TRBD1	TRBJ2-1	NA	TRBV7-3	CASSLSQGARNEQFF	TGTGCCAGCAGCTTATCCCAGGGGGCGCGGAATGAGCAGTTCTTC
NA	TRBJ2-5	NA	TRBV7-2	CAPSQVKETQYF	TGTGCCCCCTCCCAGGTGAAGGAGACCCAGTACTTC
NA	TRBJ2-3	medium-sized	TRBV6-1	CASRALAARTDTQYF	TGTGCCAGCAGAGCCTTAGCGGCACGCACAGATACGCAGTATTTT
TRBD2	TRBJ2-7	NA	TRBV5-1	CASSVTSGKAEEQYF	TGCGCCAGCAGCGTGACTAGCGGGAAAGCGGAAGAGCAGTACTTC
TRBD1	TRBJ2-3	once	TRBV6-5	CASSPTGDRYLAQYF	TGTGCCAGCAGTCCGACAGGGGATCGCTATCTCGCGCAGTATTTT
NA	TRBJ2-5	NA	TRBV29-1	CSASQETQYF	TGCAGCGCCTCCCAAGAGACCCAGTACTTC
TRBD2	TRBJ2-1	NA	TRBV19	CASIGGEAGGNEQFF	TGTGCCAGTATAGGGGGGGAGGCGGGAGGCAATGAGCAGTTCTTC
NA	TRBJ2-1	NA	TRBV10-3	CAISESWGGARGEQFF	TGTGCCATCAGTGAGTCGTGGGGCGGAGCACGCGGTGAGCAGTTCTTC
NA	TRBJ2-5	NA	TRBV9	CASSPGETQYF	TGTGCCAGCAGCCCGGGGGAGACCCAGTACTTC
NA	TRBJ1-5	NA	TRBV19	CASSKDSLYSNQPQHF	TGTGCCAGTAGTAAGGACAGCCTTTATAGCAATCAGCCCCAGCATTTT
TRBD2	TRBJ2-7	NA	TRBV2	CASKWTSYPEQYF	TGTGCCAGCAAGTGGACTAGTTATCCCGAGCAGTACTTC
NA	TRBJ1-5	NA	TRBV7-8	CASSLGAGVSNQPQHF	TGTGCCAGCAGCTTAGGCGCCGGGGTAAGCAATCAGCCCCAGCATTTT
NA	TRBJ2-2	NA	TRBV19	CASQRGSTGELFF	TGTGCCAGTCAGAGGGGGAGCACCGGGGAGCTGTTTTTT
TRBD1	TRBJ2-3	NA	TRBV4-1	CASSQDPGTGWNTQYF	TGCGCCAGCAGCCAAGATCCTGGGACAGGGTGGAATACGCAGTATTTT
TRBD1	TRBJ1-2	NA	TRBV5-6	CASSGTTGTFRGGYPF	TGTGCCAGCAGCGGGACGACAGGGACATTCAGGGGTGGCTACCCCTTC
NA	TRBJ1-4	NA	TRBV2	CASSLNRTENEKLFF	TGTGCCAGCAGCCTGAATCGGACAGAAAATGAAAAACTGTTTTTT
NA	TRBJ2-7	NA	TRBV19	CASSRGGDHEQYF	TGTGCCAGTAGTCGAGGGGGGGACCACGAGCAGTACTTC
NA	TRBJ1-2	NA	TRBV6-1	CASSEPQSPDTYYGYPF	TGTGCCAGCAGTGAACCCCAAAGCCCGGACACCTACTATGGCTACCCCTTC